This entry is about one T cell receptor beta chain. Its matching antigen is unknown. The sample originates from a study of CD8 T cells in Susac syndrome. The overall study: Treatment at blood withdrawal was none, corticosteroids, or intravenous immunoglobulin alone in Susac syndrome patients. Study-wide findings and caveats: It was acknowledged in the study that the number of individuals who were included in its TCR sequencing and HLA analysis was relatively small. The CD4+ T cell repertoires, which came from Susac syndrome patients, showed no sign of clonal expansion.

RNA totalling roughly 0.5 to 1 ug underwent reverse transcription with random hexamers. The authors amplified TCR beta CDR3 across 54 Vbeta and 13 Jbeta using immunoSEQ multiplex PCR. TCRdb used MiXCR to reprocess the immunoSEQ multiplex PCR reads, holding one entry per CDR3 protein. The data contain approximately 77,000 distinct CDR3 sequences, around 93% of them seen just once; the ten biggest clones take up roughly 0.56%. The germline V gene encodes CDR1 SGHTA and CDR2 FQGTGA. CDR3 size: 14 residues. V dropped 1 base and J dropped 9; count of bases not matched to a gene: 6. The rearrangement links TRBV7-3 to TRBJ1-1; TRBD1 agrees at 9 bases. The sequenced material came from CD4+ T cells from PBMCs. The clonotype comes from a human donor with Susac syndrome. The CDR3 sequence: CASSLIPGQGQAFF. CDR3 bases: TGTGCCAGCAGCTTAATCCCGGGACAGGGACAAGCTTTCTTT.